These 17 T cell receptor beta chains came from one sample sequenced in a study of CD8 T cells in Susac syndrome. Random hexamers were used to reverse transcribe roughly 0.5 to 1 ug of RNA. TCRdb re-called the immunoSEQ multiplex PCR reads with MiXCR, one entry per CDR3 protein. The sample includes around 150,000 distinct CDR3 sequences, just under 95% of them seen just once. Sequencing was carried out using CD4+ T cells from PBMCs. All receptors come from a human donor with Susac syndrome.

The chain has TRBV20-1 and TRBJ1-3; maybe TRBD1 (6 bases). This CDR3 has 15 residues. Germline CDR1 is DFQATT and CDR2 is SNEGSKA (reference sequence). The ends were cut back, 1 base at V and 2 bases at J, with 12 bases in the middle. CDR3 sequence (DNA): TGCAGTGCTAGAGCGCCACAGGGAGCTGGAAACACCATATATTTT. This gives the protein CSARAPQGAGNTIYF.

This clonotype has a handful of counts. The chain combines TRBV7-3 with TRBJ2-1, with TRBD2 matching over 12 bases. V dropped 3 bases and J dropped 7; count of bases not matched to a gene: 1. This CDR3 is 14 amino acids long. CDR1 is SGHTA, CDR2 FQGTGA, per germline. The CDR3 coding sequence is TGTGCCAGCAGCTTGGGGACTAGCGGGAATGAGCAGTTCTTC. This encodes CASSLGTSGNEQFF.

The chain combines TRBV6-8 with TRBJ2-7, with D maybe TRBD1 (6 bases). Trimming removed 3 bases at V and 2 bases at J, with 11 bases between. The germline CDR1 and CDR2 sequences are MNHGY and SAAAGT. The CDR3 consists of 14 residues. The CDR3 protein is CASSYHRDPYEQYF. The CDR3 DNA sequence: TGTGCCAGCAGTTATCACAGGGACCCCTACGAGCAGTACTTC.

The chain combines TRBV5-6 with TRBJ2-1; D gene ambiguous. The CDR3 covers 11 residues. Germline V CDR1 and CDR2: SGHDT, YYEEEE. V lost 2 bases and J 7 bases, leaving 4 bases between the germline ends. The CDR3: CASSFGNEQFF. The CDR3 nucleotides are TGTGCCAGCAGCTTTGGGAATGAGCAGTTCTTC.

The J gene is TRBJ1-2, the V gene TRBV29-1, with 11 nucleotides matching TRBD1. V lost 7 bases to trimming and J lost 6 bases; unmatched junction nucleotides: 19. The CDR3 is 17 residues long. Per germline, CDR1 SQVTM and CDR2 ANQGSEA. The CDR3: CSAALGTGGRTIDGYTF. In nucleotides, the CDR3 is TGCAGCGCCGCTTTAGGGACAGGGGGACGGACTATCGATGGCTACACCTTC.

The J gene is TRBJ2-7, the V gene TRBV20-1; TRBD2 agrees at 10 bases. After removal of 0 bases from V and 4 bases from J, the junction contained 9 bases not matched to a gene. The CDR3 length is 16 residues. Per the germline V gene, CDR1 is DFQATT and CDR2 is SNEGSKA (reference sequence). The CDR3 sequence: CSARDLASGSPYEQYF. CDR3 bases: TGCAGTGCTAGAGATCTGGCTAGCGGGAGCCCATACGAGCAGTACTTC.

The chain couples TRBV30 to TRBJ2-1; 11 positions match TRBD1. The CDR3 contains 16 residues. V lost 3 bases and J lost 6; bases outside the gene matches: 10. CDR1 is GTSNPN, CDR2 SVGIG, per germline (reference sequence). In DNA, the CDR3 is TGTGCCTGGAGCCTACCGGGGACAGGGGGGCGCAATGAGCAGTTCTTC. It translates to CAWSLPGTGGRNEQFF.

V usage is TRBV7-9 and J usage is TRBJ1-4; the match to TRBD1 covers 7 bases. V shed 7 bases and J 3 bases; nucleotides not matched to a gene: 5. The CDR3 spans 14 residues. Germline-derived CDR1 and CDR2 are SEHNR and FQNEAQ (reference sequence). CDR3 loop: CASKRTGPNEKLFF. In nucleotides, the CDR3 is TGTGCCAGCAAGAGGACAGGACCTAATGAAAAACTGTTTTTT.

The chain is built from TRBV11-2 and TRBJ2-2, with no clear D. The CDR3 covers 14 residues. CDR1 and CDR2 from the germline V gene are SGHAT and FQNNGV. V was clipped by 5 bases and J by 4 bases, with 11 bases between them. The CDR3 spells CASSPLGPTGELFF. For the CDR3, the DNA is TGTGCCAGCAGCCCGTTAGGTCCCACCGGGGAGCTGTTTTTT.

The chain uses TRBV3-1 and TRBJ1-1; D is possibly TRBD1 (5 bases). CDR3 length equals 13 residues. The V end was cut by 4 bases, the J end by 4 bases, with 10 bases between. Germline values: CDR1 LGHDT, CDR2 YNNKEL (reference sequence). CDR3 region: CASSRRGGTEAFF. As DNA, the CDR3 is TGTGCCAGCAGCCGGCGGGGGGGCACTGAAGCTTTCTTT.

V usage is TRBV7-2 and J usage is TRBJ1-4, with D tentatively TRBD1 (6 bases). CDR1 SGHTA and CDR2 FQGNSA come from the germline V gene. CDR3 length equals 16 residues. Trimming took 1 base from V and 7 from J, leaving 16 bases between them. The CDR3 DNA follows: TGTGCCAGCAGCTTAGGGGCCTCAGGGGCCGCTGAAAAACTGTTTTTT. Protein: CASSLGASGAAEKLFF.

The chain has TRBV9 and TRBJ1-5; D possibly corresponds to TRBD1 (6 bases). Germline V CDR1 and CDR2: SGDLS, YYNGEE. The CDR3 totals 15 residues. Trimming left V 3 bases short and J 0 bases short, with 10 bases between. The CDR3 DNA reads TGTGCCAGCAGCGAGGGACAAAATAGCAATCAGCCCCAGCATTTT. This encodes CASSEGQNSNQPQHF.

This chain connects TRBV6-6 to TRBJ2-5, with 8 bases identical to TRBD1. This CDR3 region has 15 residues. The V and J ends lost 0 bases and 3 bases, in that order; junction bases with no gene match: 3. CDR1 and CDR2 from the germline V gene are MNHNY and SVGAGI (reference sequence). The CDR3 spells CASSYSAGGKETQYF. DNA for the CDR3: TGTGCCAGCAGTTACTCAGCAGGGGGCAAAGAGACCCAGTACTTC.

The table lists this clonotype with a count of one. This sequence joins TRBV15 and TRBJ1-2; D unresolved. CDR1 is LNHNV and CDR2 is YYDKDF in the germline V gene (reference sequence). The ends were cut back, 1 base at V and 7 bases at J, with 13 bases in the middle. The CDR3 runs to 14 residues. CDR3 residues: CATSRVREGGGYTF. The CDR3 DNA is TGTGCCACCAGCAGAGTTCGGGAGGGAGGTGGCTACACCTTC. Together with reference TRBV15 and TRBJ1-2, the CDR3 gives the full variable domain: DAMVIQNPRYQVTQFGKPVTLSCSQTLNHNVMYWYQQKSSQAPKLLFHYYDKDFNNEADTPDNFQSRRPNTSFCFLDIRSPGLGDTAMYLCATSRVREGGGYTFGSGTRLTVV.

This clonotype was counted once. The rearrangement joins TRBV7-6 to TRBJ1-5; TRBD1 agrees at 8 bases. In germline, CDR1 is SGHVS, CDR2 FNYEAQ. Trimming cost V 1 base and J 5 bases; bases outside gene matches: 1. CDR3 length equals 14 residues. The chain's CDR3 is CASSLDRGDQPQHF. The CDR3 DNA is TGTGCCAGCAGCTTAGACAGGGGGGATCAGCCCCAGCATTTT.

This chain links TRBV12-5 with TRBJ1-2, with D unclear. Trimming stripped 5 bases from V and 8 bases from J, with 15 bases between. The germline V gene has CDR1 LGHNT and CDR2 FRNRAP. This CDR3 comprises 13 residues. The DNA of the CDR3 is TGTGCTAGTGGTCCCGGACCGCCGAGGGGCTACACCTTC. Protein sequence: CASGPGPPRGYTF.

This chain joins TRBV20-1 and TRBJ2-5, with 8 positions matching TRBD1. Germline CDR1 is DFQATT and CDR2 is SNEGSKA (reference sequence). This CDR3 comprises 16 residues. V dropped 4 bases and J dropped 10; count of bases not matched to a gene: 20. CDR3 in DNA: TGCAGTGCTACCTCAAATTTGGGACAGGATGGCAGGGACCAGTACTTC. Translation gives CSATSNLGQDGRDQYF.